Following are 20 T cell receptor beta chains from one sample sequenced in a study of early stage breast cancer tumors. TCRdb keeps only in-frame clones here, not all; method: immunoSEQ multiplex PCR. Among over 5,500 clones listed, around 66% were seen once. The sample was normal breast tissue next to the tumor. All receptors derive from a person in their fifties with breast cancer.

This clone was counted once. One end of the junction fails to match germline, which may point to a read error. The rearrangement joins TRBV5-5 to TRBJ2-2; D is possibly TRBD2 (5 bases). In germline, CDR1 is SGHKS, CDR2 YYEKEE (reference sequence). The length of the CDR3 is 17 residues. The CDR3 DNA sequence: TGTGCCAGCACCTTGGAGGCCCTCCTCATTAACACCGGGGAGCTGTTTTTT. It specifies CASTLEALLINTGELFF.

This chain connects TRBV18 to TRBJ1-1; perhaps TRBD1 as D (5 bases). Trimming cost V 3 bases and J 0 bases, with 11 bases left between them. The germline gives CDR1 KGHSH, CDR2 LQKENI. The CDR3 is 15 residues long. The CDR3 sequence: CASSPFGTVNTEAFF. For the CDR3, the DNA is TGTGCCAGCTCACCCTTCGGGACGGTGAACACTGAAGCTTTCTTT.

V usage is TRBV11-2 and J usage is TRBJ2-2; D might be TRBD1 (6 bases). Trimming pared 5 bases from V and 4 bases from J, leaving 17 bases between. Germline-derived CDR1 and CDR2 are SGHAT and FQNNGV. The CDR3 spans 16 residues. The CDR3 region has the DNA TGTGCCAGCAGCCCACGGACAGTTCAGGGCACCGGGGAGCTGTTTTTT. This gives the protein CASSPRTVQGTGELFF.

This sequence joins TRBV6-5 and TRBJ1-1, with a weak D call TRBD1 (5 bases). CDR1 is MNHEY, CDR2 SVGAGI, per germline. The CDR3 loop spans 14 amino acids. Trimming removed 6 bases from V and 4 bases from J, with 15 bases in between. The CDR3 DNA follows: TGTGCCAGCAGATTAGGGGCCTCCGGCACTGAAGCTTTCTTT. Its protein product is CASRLGASGTEAFF.

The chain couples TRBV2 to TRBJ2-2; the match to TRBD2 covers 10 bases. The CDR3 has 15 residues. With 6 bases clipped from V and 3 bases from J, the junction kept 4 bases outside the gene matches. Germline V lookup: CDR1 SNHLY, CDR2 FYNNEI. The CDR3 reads CASRESGRDTGELFF. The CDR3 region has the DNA TGTGCCAGCAGGGAGAGCGGGAGGGACACCGGGGAGCTGTTTTTT.

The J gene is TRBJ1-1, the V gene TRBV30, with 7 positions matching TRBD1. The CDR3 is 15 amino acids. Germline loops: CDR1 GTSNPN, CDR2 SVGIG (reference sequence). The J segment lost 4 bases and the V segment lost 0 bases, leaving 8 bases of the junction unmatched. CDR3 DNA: TGTGCCTGGAGTGTTCTGAAGGGGGCGAGCACTGAAGCTTTCTTT. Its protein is CAWSVLKGASTEAFF. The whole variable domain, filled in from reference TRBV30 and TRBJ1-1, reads SQTIHQWPATLVQPVGSPLSLECTVEGTSNPNLYWYRQAAGRGLQLLFYSVGIGQISSEVPQNLSASRPQDRQFILSSKKLLLSDSGFYLCAWSVLKGASTEAFFGQGTRLTVV.

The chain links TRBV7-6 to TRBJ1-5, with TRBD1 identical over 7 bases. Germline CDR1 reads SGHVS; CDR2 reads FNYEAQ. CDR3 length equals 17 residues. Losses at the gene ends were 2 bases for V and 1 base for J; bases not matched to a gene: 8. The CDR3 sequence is CASSLSPGQSSNQPQHF. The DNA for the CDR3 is TGTGCCAGCAGCTTATCCCCGGGACAGTCGAGCAATCAGCCCCAGCATTTT.

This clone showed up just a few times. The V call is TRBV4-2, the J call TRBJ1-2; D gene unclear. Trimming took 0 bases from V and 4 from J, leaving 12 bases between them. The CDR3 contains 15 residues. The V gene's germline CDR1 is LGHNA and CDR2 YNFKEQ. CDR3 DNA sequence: TGTGCCAGCAGCCAAGATATGGAGGGCACCTATGGCTACACCTTC. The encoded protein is CASSQDMEGTYGYTF.

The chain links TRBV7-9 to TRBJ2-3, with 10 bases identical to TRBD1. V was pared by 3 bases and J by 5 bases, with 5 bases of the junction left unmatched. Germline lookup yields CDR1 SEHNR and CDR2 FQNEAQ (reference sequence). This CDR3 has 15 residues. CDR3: CASSFGTGEGDTQYF. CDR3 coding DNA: TGTGCCAGCAGCTTTGGGACAGGGGAGGGAGATACGCAGTATTTT. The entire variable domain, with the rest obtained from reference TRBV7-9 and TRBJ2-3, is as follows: DTGVSQNPRHKITKRGQNVTFRCDPISEHNRLYWYRQTLGQGPEFLTYFQNEAQLEKSRLLSDRFSAERPKGSFSTLEIQRTEQGDSAMYLCASSFGTGEGDTQYFGPGTRLTVL.

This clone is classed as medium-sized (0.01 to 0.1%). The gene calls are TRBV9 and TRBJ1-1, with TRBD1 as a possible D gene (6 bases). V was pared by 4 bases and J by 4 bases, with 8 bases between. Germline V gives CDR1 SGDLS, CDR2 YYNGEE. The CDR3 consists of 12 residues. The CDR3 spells CASSRGATEAFF. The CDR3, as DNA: TGTGCCAGCAGCCGGGGGGCCACTGAAGCTTTCTTT.

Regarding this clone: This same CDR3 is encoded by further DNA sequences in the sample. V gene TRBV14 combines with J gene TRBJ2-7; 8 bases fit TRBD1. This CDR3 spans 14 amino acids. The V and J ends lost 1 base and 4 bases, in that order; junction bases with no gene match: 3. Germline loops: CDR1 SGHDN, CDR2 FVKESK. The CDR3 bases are TGTGCCAGCAGCCAAGGTACAGGGGGGTACGAGCAGTACTTC. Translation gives CASSQGTGGYEQYF.

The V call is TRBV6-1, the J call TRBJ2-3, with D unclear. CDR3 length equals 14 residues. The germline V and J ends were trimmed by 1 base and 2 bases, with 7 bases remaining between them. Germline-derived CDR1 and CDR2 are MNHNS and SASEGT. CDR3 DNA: TGTGCCAGCAGTGAAGGACCCGCCACAGATACGCAGTATTTT. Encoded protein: CASSEGPATDTQYF.

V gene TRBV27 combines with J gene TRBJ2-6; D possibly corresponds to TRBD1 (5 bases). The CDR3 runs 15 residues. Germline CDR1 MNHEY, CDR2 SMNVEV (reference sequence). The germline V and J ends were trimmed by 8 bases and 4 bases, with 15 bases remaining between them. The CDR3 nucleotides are TGTGCCAGCGGACATAGAGAAGGCGGGGCCAACGTCCTGACTTTC. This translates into CASGHREGGANVLTF.

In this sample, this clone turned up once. CDR3 amino acids: CASSLDRGSRNEQFF. CDR3 sequence (DNA): TGTGCCAGCAGCTTAGATCGGGGGTCGAGGAATGAGCAGTTCTTC. The chain couples TRBV11-3 to TRBJ2-1; tentative D call: TRBD2 (6 bases). Trimming took 0 bases from V and 7 from J, leaving 13 bases between them. The CDR3 is made up of 15 amino acids. Germline CDR1 reads SGHNT; CDR2 reads YENEEA.

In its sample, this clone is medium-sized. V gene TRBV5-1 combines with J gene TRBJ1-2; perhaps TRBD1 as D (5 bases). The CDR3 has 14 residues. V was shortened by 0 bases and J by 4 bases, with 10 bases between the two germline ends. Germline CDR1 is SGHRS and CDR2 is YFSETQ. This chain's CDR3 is CASSLAGGRYGYTF. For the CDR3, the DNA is TGCGCCAGCAGCTTGGCGGGGGGACGCTATGGCTACACCTTC.

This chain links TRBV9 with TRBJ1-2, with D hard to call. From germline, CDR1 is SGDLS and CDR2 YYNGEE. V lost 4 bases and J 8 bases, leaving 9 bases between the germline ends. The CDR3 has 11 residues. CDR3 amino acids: CASSSNWGYTF. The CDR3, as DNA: TGTGCCAGCAGCTCAAACTGGGGCTACACCTTC.

CDR3 in amino acids: CASSLGDPRQTGELFF. The CDR3 DNA reads TGCGCCAGCAGCCTGGGGGACCCACGACAAACCGGGGAGCTGTTTTTT. The chain uses TRBV4-3 and TRBJ2-2; D tentatively fits TRBD1 or TRBD2 (5 bases each). The CDR3 has 16 residues. V was trimmed by 4 bases and J by 5 bases, leaving 17 bases between them. The germline V gene has CDR1 LGHNA and CDR2 YSLEER.

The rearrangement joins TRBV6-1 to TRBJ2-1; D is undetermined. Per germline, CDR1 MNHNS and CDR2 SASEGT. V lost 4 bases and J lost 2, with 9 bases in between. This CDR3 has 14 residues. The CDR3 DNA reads TGTGCCAGCAGTGGGTTCCCGACCTACAATGAGCAGTTCTTC. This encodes CASSGFPTYNEQFF.

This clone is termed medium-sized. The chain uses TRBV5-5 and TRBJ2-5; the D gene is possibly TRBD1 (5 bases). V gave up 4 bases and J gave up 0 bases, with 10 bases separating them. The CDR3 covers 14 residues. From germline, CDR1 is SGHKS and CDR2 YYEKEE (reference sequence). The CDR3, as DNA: TGTGCCAGCAGCAGGGGCCTGTACCAAGAGACCCAGTACTTC. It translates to CASSRGLYQETQYF.

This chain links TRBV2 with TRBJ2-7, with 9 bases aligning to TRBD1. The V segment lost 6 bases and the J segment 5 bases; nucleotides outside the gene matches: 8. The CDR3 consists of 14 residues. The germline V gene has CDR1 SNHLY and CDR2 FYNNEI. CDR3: CASSWGQGGHEQYF. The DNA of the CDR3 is TGTGCCAGCAGCTGGGGACAGGGAGGCCACGAGCAGTACTTC.